This entry lists 24 T cell receptor beta chains sequenced from one sample in a study of molecular identifiers for immune sequencing clone quantification. TCRdb itself ran the PCR reads through MiXCR, one entry per CDR3 protein. Here the sample spans about 640,000 distinct CDR3 sequences, 20% being singletons. Sequencing was carried out using naive CD8+ T cells from blood, with Jurkat cell RNA spiked in. The subset: FACS-sorted CD8+CD4-CCR7+CD45RA+ naive T cells. Receptors were obtained from a human donor in good health. Some libraries in this study had Jurkat cell RNA spiked in.

This clonotype was found many times. This chain connects TRBV30 to TRBJ2-7; a weak D match, TRBD1 (6 bases). The V end was cut by 2 bases, the J end by 5 bases, with 10 bases between. There are 12 residues in the CDR3. In germline, CDR1 is GTSNPN, CDR2 SVGIG (reference sequence). CDR3 region: CAWSPTGNEQYF. CDR3 DNA: TGTGCCTGGAGTCCCACAGGGAACGAGCAGTACTTC. Filled out from reference TRBV30 and TRBJ2-7, the complete variable domain reads SQTIHQWPATLVQPVGSPLSLECTVEGTSNPNLYWYRQAAGRGLQLLFYSVGIGQISSEVPQNLSASRPQDRQFILSSKKLLLSDSGFYLCAWSPTGNEQYFGPGTRLTVT.

The gene calls are TRBV19 and TRBJ2-5; 11 bases align to TRBD1. Trimming removed 6 bases from V and 2 bases from J; junction bases left unmatched: 11. The CDR3 runs to 17 residues. Looked up from germline, CDR1 is LNHDA and CDR2 is SQIVND (reference sequence). The CDR3 spells CASRSLTGDRGQETQYF. CDR3 nucleotides: TGTGCCAGTAGATCATTAACTGGGGACAGGGGGCAAGAGACCCAGTACTTC.

This clonotype was recorded at least ten times. The chain is built from TRBV5-1 and TRBJ2-1; 7 nucleotides line up with TRBD2. The CDR3 sequence is 16 residues long. V dropped 0 bases and J dropped 2; count of bases not matched to a gene: 5. CDR1 and CDR2 (germline): SGHRS, YFSETQ. In DNA, the CDR3 is TGCGCCAGCAGCTTGGGCCTAGCGGCGACCTACAATGAGCAGTTCTTC. Protein: CASSLGLAATYNEQFF.

Comments on this clonotype: A read error may explain this, as a much larger clone is one base away. This chain links TRBV24-1 with TRBJ2-3, with D maybe TRBD1 (5 bases). Germline V gene sequence: CDR1 KGHDR, CDR2 SFDVKD. CDR3 size: 18 residues. The CDR3 loop is CATSDFGSHDSATDTQCF. The CDR3 DNA follows: TGTGCCACCAGTGATTTTGGCTCTCACGACAGCGCCACAGATACGCAGTGTTTT.

This chain links TRBV6-2 or TRBV6-3 with TRBJ2-1, with TRBD1 identical over 10 bases. Germline V lookup: CDR1 MNHEY, CDR2 SVGEGT. The V gene end was trimmed by 2 bases and the J gene end by 8 bases; junction bases not matched to a gene: 9. The CDR3 extends over 16 amino acids. The chain's CDR3 is CASSYQGQGFVDEQFF. The CDR3 DNA is TGTGCCAGCAGTTACCAGGGACAGGGGTTTGTCGATGAGCAGTTCTTC.

This chain connects TRBV5-1 to TRBJ1-2; no firm D call. CDR1 is SGHRS, CDR2 YFSETQ, per germline. The CDR3 is made up of 16 amino acids. V was pared by 2 bases and J by 0 bases, with 14 bases between. CDR3 loop: CASSFEPSLSNYGYTF. CDR3 nucleotides: TGCGCCAGCAGCTTTGAGCCCAGCCTTTCTAACTATGGCTACACCTTC.

This clonotype was counted ten times or more. The chain links TRBV5-1 to TRBJ2-5, with D unclear. This CDR3 is built from 14 residues. The ends were cut back, 2 bases at V and 0 bases at J, with 8 bases in the middle. CDR1 and CDR2 (germline): SGHRS, YFSETQ. The CDR3 nucleotides read TGCGCCAGCAGCTTCGGCAATTACCAAGAGACCCAGTACTTC. Its protein product is CASSFGNYQETQYF.

CDR3 loop: CASSTGQGAIFTDTQYF. CDR3 nucleotides: TGTGCCAGCAGCACAGGACAGGGGGCAATTTTCACAGATACGCAGTATTTT. This chain connects TRBV5-8 to TRBJ2-3; 11 bases map to TRBD1. V was clipped by 4 bases and J by 2 bases; unmatched bases: 9. CDR1 and CDR2 (germline): SGHTS, YDEGEE. CDR3 length: 17 amino acids.

Comments on this clonotype: The junction differs from germline at one of its ends, possibly a read error. The chain employs TRBV12-3 or TRBV12-4 and TRBJ2-1, with TRBD1 matching over 10 bases. This CDR3 is built from 14 residues. The CDR3 DNA sequence: TGTGCCAGTATTAGTGGGACAGGGGTCGATGAGCAGTCCTTC. Residues: CASISGTGVDEQSF.

This clonotype has ten or more counts. The rearrangement uses TRBV27 and TRBJ2-7, with 8 nucleotides matching TRBD1. CDR3 length: 14 amino acids. From germline, CDR1 is MNHEY and CDR2 SMNVEV (reference sequence). V dropped 6 bases and J dropped 4; count of bases not matched to a gene: 8. In DNA form, the CDR3 reads TGTGCCAGCAGCAGAAGACAGGGGCTATACGAGCAGTACTTC. This codes for CASSRRQGLYEQYF.

This clonotype has more than one count but fewer than ten. J is TRBJ2-5 and V is TRBV2; 7 bases align to TRBD2. Trimming removed 4 bases from V and 1 base from J; junction bases left unmatched: 15. CDR1 and CDR2 from the germline V gene are SNHLY and FYNNEI. CDR3 length equals 18 residues. The CDR3 spells CASSATREGSVRQETQYF. The CDR3 coding sequence is TGTGCCAGCAGTGCCACTAGGGAGGGGTCGGTTCGCCAAGAGACCCAGTACTTC. The full variable domain, its missing parts supplied by reference TRBV2 and TRBJ2-5, is EPEVTQTPSHQVTQMGQEVILRCVPISNHLYFYWYRQILGQKVEFLVSFYNNEISEKSEIFDDQFSVERPDGSNFTLKIRSTKLEDSAMYFCASSATREGSVRQETQYFGPGTRLLVL.

Note on this clonotype: Because the CDR3 is missing its conserved closing phenylalanine or tryptophan, this is likely a read error. The rearrangement links TRBV7-9 to TRBJ2-7; D is ambiguous. Germline loops: CDR1 SEHNR, CDR2 FQNEAQ (reference sequence). The V end was cut by 0 bases, the J end by 3 bases, with 6 bases between. The CDR3 extends over 13 amino acids. The CDR3: CASSLAPDYEQYS. In nucleotides, the CDR3 is TGTGCCAGCAGCTTAGCGCCGGACTACGAGCAGTACTCC.

Many counts were recorded for this clonotype. The chain links TRBV10-2 to TRBJ1-1; D is undetermined. The CDR3 spans 14 residues. CDR1 and CDR2 (germline): WSHSY, SAAADI. V was shortened by 1 base and J by 1 base, with 7 bases between the two germline ends. The CDR3 loop reads CASSEWLQNTEAFF. The CDR3 DNA reads as TGCGCCAGCAGTGAGTGGTTACAGAACACTGAAGCTTTCTTT.

This clonotype has a count of ten or more. This rearrangement joins TRBV20-1 to TRBJ2-3, with TRBD2 matching over 16 bases. Germline-derived CDR1 and CDR2 are DFQATT and SNEGSKA (reference sequence). V lost 5 bases to trimming and J lost 5 bases; unmatched junction nucleotides: 13. The CDR3 has 18 residues. CDR3: CSAVLGLAGGPGEDTQYF. The CDR3 DNA follows: TGCAGTGCTGTGTTGGGACTAGCGGGAGGGCCTGGGGAAGATACGCAGTATTTT.

This clonotype was picked up a small number of times. V gene TRBV4-3 combines with J gene TRBJ2-7, with D possibly being TRBD1 (5 bases). Trimming removed 2 bases at V and 5 bases at J, with 10 bases between. The CDR3 extends over 13 amino acids. The germline V gene encodes CDR1 LGHNA and CDR2 YSLEER. The DNA for the CDR3 is TGCGCCAGCAGCCAAATAGGCAGGGACGAGCAGTACTTC. It translates to CASSQIGRDEQYF.

This chain links TRBV13 with TRBJ1-2; maybe TRBD1 (6 bases). CDR1 is PRHDT, CDR2 FYEKMQ, per germline (reference sequence). CDR3 length: 11 residues. The CDR3: CAAGASYGYTF. The CDR3 nucleotides read TGTGCAGCGGGGGCAAGCTATGGCTACACCTTC. The full variable domain, rest sourced from reference TRBV13 and TRBJ1-2, is AAGVIQSPRHLIKEKRETATLKCYPIPRHDTVYWYQQGPGQDPQFLISFYEKMQSDKGSIPDRFSAQQFSDYHSELNMSSLELGDSALYFCAAGASYGYTFGSGTRLTVV.

As concerns this clonotype: At one boundary the junction diverges from the germline segment, which might be a read error. J is TRBJ2-1 and V is TRBV4-1; 16 bases map to TRBD2. The CDR3 has 18 residues. CDR1 is MGHRA, CDR2 YSYEKL, per germline. In DNA, the CDR3 is TGCGCCGGCAGCCAATCACCCGGGACTAGCGGGAGGGCCTATGAGCAGTTCTTC. Amino acid sequence: CAGSQSPGTSGRAYEQFF.

This clonotype was picked up many times. The chain is built from TRBV21-1 and TRBJ1-1. TRBV21-1 is labeled a pseudogene. The CDR3 spans 17 residues. The CDR3 nucleotides are TGTGCCAGCAGCAAAGGCGTGGAGGGGACTATGAACACTGAAGCTTTCTTT. Amino acid sequence: CASSKGVEGTMNTEAFF.

There are many counts of this clonotype. The J gene is TRBJ1-2, the V gene TRBV7-9, with a tentative D call TRBD1 (5 bases). V was clipped by 5 bases and J by 6 bases, with 22 bases between them. This CDR3 region has 16 residues. CDR1 and CDR2 from the germline V gene are SEHNR and FQNEAQ (reference sequence). The CDR3 coding sequence is TGTGCCAGCAGCCCGGGGCCAGGAGGGGAAGGAGATGGCTACACCTTC. Protein sequence: CASSPGPGGEGDGYTF.

The rearrangement uses TRBV7-8 and TRBJ2-7; a possible D gene is TRBD1 (6 bases). The V gene's germline CDR1 is SGHVS and CDR2 FQNEAQ. This CDR3 spans 13 amino acids. The V gene lost 8 bases and the J gene lost 0 bases, with 11 bases spanning the gap. Written as DNA, the CDR3 is TGTGCCAGCGCATACAGGGACTCCTACGAGCAGTACTTC. Its translation is CASAYRDSYEQYF.

Comment on this clonotype: A read error may explain this, as a much larger clone is one base away. The chain uses TRBV6-2 or TRBV6-3 and TRBJ2-7; the match to TRBD1 covers 7 bases. CDR3 length equals 14 residues. The germline V gene has CDR1 MNHEY and CDR2 SVGEGT. V was clipped by 2 bases and J by 3 bases; unmatched bases: 4. The DNA for the CDR3 is TGTGCCAGCAGTTACGGGGGACAGAGCTACGAGCAGTACTTC. It codes for CASSYGGQSYEQYF.

Ten or more counts support this clonotype. The CDR3 bases are TGTGCCAGCAGCTCCGGGTTGACAGGGACCTACGAGCAGTACTTC. It encodes CASSSGLTGTYEQYF. V is TRBV5-4 and J is TRBJ2-7; 7 nucleotides match TRBD1. The CDR3 consists of 15 residues. The J segment lost 2 bases and the V segment lost 3 bases, leaving 8 bases of the junction unmatched. Germline lookup yields CDR1 SGHNT and CDR2 YYREEE (reference sequence). Together with reference TRBV5-4 and TRBJ2-7, the CDR3 gives the full variable domain: ETGVTQSPTHLIKTRGQQVTLRCSSQSGHNTVSWYQQALGQGPQFIFQYYREEENGRGNFPPRFSGLQFPNYSSELNVNALELDDSALYLCASSSGLTGTYEQYFGPGTRLTVT.

There are many counts of this clonotype. V gene TRBV28 combines with J gene TRBJ2-3; 7 bases align to TRBD1. Germline V gene sequence: CDR1 MDHEN, CDR2 SYDVKM. CDR3 length equals 16 residues. J gave up 6 bases and V 2 bases, and 11 bases lay outside the gene matches. The CDR3 region has the DNA TGTGCCAGCAGTTTACCCGTTACAGGGGTTGGGGATACGCAGTATTTT. As protein: CASSLPVTGVGDTQYF.

This clonotype showed up many times. This sequence joins TRBV29-1 and TRBJ2-5; 7 positions match TRBD1. The CDR3 contains 14 residues. Germline CDR1 reads SQVTM; CDR2 reads ANQGSEA. Trimming cost V 4 bases and J 0 bases; bases outside gene matches: 5. The CDR3 loop reads CSVVRQGNQETQYF. DNA for the CDR3: TGCAGCGTTGTTAGACAGGGAAACCAAGAGACCCAGTACTTC.